The 8 T cell receptor beta chains in this list originate from one sample, sequenced in a study of graft-versus-host responses after intestinal transplantation. TCRdb's table, derived via immunoSEQ multiplex PCR, lists solely in-frame clones and lacks some. The data hold roughly 80,000 clones, with about nine tenths observed a single time. Antigens of these TCRs are unknown. Sequenced here: unstimulated CD8+ T cells sorted from spleen or lymph node cells, sampled before transplant. The origin of the receptors is a human donor who was the organ donor for an intestinal transplant.

The chain joins TRBV27 to TRBJ2-7; no firm D call. V was pared by 1 base and J by 2 bases, with 15 bases between. There are 16 residues in the CDR3. Germline-derived CDR1 and CDR2 are MNHEY and SMNVEV (reference sequence). CDR3 sequence: CASSLFAVDLTYEQYF. Written as DNA, the CDR3 is TGTGCCAGCAGTTTATTTGCCGTGGATCTGACCTACGAGCAGTACTTC.

The gene calls are TRBV7-9 and TRBJ1-1; no definite D call. Germline V gene lookup returns CDR1 SEHNR and CDR2 FQNEAQ (reference sequence). The V end lost 1 base, the J end lost 5 bases, and 8 bases lay between the germline ends. The CDR3 sequence is 13 residues long. The CDR3 coding sequence is TGTGCCAGCAGCTTAGGGGATTGGACTGAAGCTTTCTTT. Translation gives CASSLGDWTEAFF.

The gene calls are TRBV5-4 and TRBJ1-4, with D uncertain. Trimming cost V 0 bases and J 11 bases, with 8 bases left between them. Germline V lookup: CDR1 SGHNT, CDR2 YYREEE (reference sequence). CDR3 length equals 12 residues. CDR3 loop: CASSLGHSKLFF. In DNA, the CDR3 is TGTGCCAGCAGCTTGGGACATTCGAAACTGTTTTTT.

The J gene is TRBJ1-4, the V gene TRBV7-9; D gene ambiguous. The CDR3 has 11 amino acids. V lost 2 bases and J lost 7, with 2 bases in between. The germline gives CDR1 SEHNR, CDR2 FQNEAQ (reference sequence). The CDR3 bases are TGTGCCAGCAGCTTAACTGAAAAACTGTTTTTT. Protein: CASSLTEKLFF.

This clone appeared a single time. Mismatch with germline at one junction end may stem from a read error. This chain links TRBV25-1 with TRBJ1-1; D gene unclear. Germline V CDR1 and CDR2: MGHDK, SYGVNS. The CDR3 totals 14 residues. CDR3 nucleotide sequence: TGTGCCAGCAGTGAATATTTCAGTGATGAGACACCGACTTTT. It codes for CASSEYFSDETPTF.

The CDR3 protein is CASSYGLAGGREEQFF. The CDR3 nucleotides read TGTGCCAGCAGTTACGGGCTAGCGGGGGGGCGGGAGGAGCAGTTCTTC. This chain links TRBV6-5 with TRBJ2-1, with 12 positions matching TRBD2. Looked up from germline, CDR1 is MNHEY and CDR2 is SVGAGI. Unmatched junction bases numbered 9, after V lost 2 bases and J lost 10 bases. The CDR3 has 16 residues.

The chain has TRBV2 and TRBJ1-1, with a weak D call TRBD1 (5 bases). CDR1 is SNHLY and CDR2 is FYNNEI in the germline V gene. CDR3 length: 12 residues. V lost 1 base and J 12 bases, leaving 12 bases between the germline ends. The CDR3 is CASSEGRAQSFF. As DNA, the CDR3 is TGTGCCAGCAGTGAAGGCAGGGCCCAATCTTTCTTT.

V and J are TRBV28 and TRBJ1-1; the D gene is possibly TRBD1 (6 bases). The V end was cut by 3 bases, the J end by 5 bases, with 10 bases between. This CDR3 contains 13 residues. Germline lookup yields CDR1 MDHEN and CDR2 SYDVKM. CDR3 nucleotides: TGTGCCAGCAGTTTCAGGGGTCTAACTGAAGCTTTCTTT. Residues: CASSFRGLTEAFF. Using reference TRBV28 and TRBJ1-1 for the parts outside the CDR3, the full variable domain is DVKVTQSSRYLVKRTGEKVFLECVQDMDHENMFWYRQDPGLGLRLIYFSYDVKMKEKGDIPEGYSVSREKKERFSLILESASTNQTSMYLCASSFRGLTEAFFGQGTRLTVV.